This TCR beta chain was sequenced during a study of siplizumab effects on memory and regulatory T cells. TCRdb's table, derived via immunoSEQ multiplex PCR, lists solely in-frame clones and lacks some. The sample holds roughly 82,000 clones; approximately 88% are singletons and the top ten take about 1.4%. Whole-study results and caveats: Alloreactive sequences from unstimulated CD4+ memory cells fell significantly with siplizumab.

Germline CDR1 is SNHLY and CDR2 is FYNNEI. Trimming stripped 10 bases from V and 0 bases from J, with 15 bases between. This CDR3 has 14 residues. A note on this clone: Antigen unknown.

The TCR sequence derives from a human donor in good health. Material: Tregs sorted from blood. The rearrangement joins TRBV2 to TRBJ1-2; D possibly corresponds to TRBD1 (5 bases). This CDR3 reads CANDLGGANYGYTF. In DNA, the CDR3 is TGTGCCAACGATTTGGGGGGAGCTAACTATGGCTACACCTTC.